The present TCR beta chain was sequenced within a study of T cell changes during pregnancy in multiple sclerosis. Data came from immunoSEQ multiplex PCR; TCRdb stores just in-frame clones and leaves some out. This table has around 65,000 clones, approximately 92% appearing once. This CDR3 is 14 amino acids long. V was cut by 3 bases and J by 5 bases, with 13 bases left in between. The germline V gene encodes CDR1 MNHNS and CDR2 SASEGT. This clonotype was obtained from a female donor in good health, enrolled as a control in a pregnancy study. The chain has TRBV6-1 and TRBJ2-5, with TRBD2 as a possible D gene (7 bases). The sequencing here drew on peripheral blood, taken in the second trimester of pregnancy. In nucleotides, the CDR3 is TGTGCCAGCAGTGACGCGGGGGCACTGGAGACCCAGTACTTC. This translates into CASSDAGALETQYF.